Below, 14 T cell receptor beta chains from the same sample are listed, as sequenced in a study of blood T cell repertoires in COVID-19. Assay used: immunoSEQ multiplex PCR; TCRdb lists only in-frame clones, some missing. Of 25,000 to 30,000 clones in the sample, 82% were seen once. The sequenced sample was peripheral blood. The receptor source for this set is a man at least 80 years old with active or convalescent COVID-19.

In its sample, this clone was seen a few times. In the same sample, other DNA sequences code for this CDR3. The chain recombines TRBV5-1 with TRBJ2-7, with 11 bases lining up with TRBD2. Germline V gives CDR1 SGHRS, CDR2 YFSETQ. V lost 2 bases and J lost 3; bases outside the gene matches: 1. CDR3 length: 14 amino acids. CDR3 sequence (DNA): TGCGCCAGCAGCTTAGGGACTAGCGGCTACGAGCAGTACTTC. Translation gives CASSLGTSGYEQYF. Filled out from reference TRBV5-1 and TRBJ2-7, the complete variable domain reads KAGVTQTPRYLIKTRGQQVTLSCSPISGHRSVSWYQQTPGQGLQFLFEYFSETQRNKGNFPGRFSGRQFSNSRSEMNVSTLELGDSALYLCASSLGTSGYEQYFGPGTRLTVT.

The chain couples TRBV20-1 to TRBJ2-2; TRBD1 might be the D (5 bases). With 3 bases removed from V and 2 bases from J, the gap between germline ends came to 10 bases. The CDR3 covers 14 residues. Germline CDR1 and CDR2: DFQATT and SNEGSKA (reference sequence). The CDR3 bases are TGCAGTGCTAGTGAGACAGCCAACACCGGGGAGCTGTTTTTT. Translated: CSASETANTGELFF.

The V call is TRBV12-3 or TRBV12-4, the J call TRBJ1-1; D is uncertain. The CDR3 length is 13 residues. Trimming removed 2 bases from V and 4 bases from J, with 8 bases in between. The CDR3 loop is CASSLLGSTEAFF. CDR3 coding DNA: TGTGCCAGCAGTTTACTGGGGAGCACTGAAGCTTTCTTT.

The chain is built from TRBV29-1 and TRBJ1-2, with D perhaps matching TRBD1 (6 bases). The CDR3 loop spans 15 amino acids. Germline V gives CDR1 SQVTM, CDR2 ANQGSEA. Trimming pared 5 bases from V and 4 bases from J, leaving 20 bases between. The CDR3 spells CSVQNRAPDSYGYTF. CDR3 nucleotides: TGCAGCGTTCAAAACAGGGCGCCCGATAGCTATGGCTACACCTTC.

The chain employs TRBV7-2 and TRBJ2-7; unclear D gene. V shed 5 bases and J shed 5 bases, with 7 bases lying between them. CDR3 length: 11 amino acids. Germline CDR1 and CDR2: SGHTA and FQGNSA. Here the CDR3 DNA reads TGTGCCAGCAGCGCCTACGACGAGCAGTACTTC. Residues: CASSAYDEQYF.

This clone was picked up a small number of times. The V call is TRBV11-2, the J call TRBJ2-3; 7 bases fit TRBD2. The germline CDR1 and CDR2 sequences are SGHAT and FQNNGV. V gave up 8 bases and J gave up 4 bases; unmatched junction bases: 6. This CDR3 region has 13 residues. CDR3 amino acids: CASCPAGADTQYF. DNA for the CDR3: TGTGCCAGCTGCCCGGCGGGGGCAGATACGCAGTATTTT.

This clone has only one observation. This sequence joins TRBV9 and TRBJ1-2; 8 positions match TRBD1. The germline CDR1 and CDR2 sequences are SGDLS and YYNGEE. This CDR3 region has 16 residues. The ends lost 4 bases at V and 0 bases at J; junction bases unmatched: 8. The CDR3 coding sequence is TGTGCCAGCAGCCCGAGGACAGGGCCACCTAACTATGGCTACACCTTC. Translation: CASSPRTGPPNYGYTF.

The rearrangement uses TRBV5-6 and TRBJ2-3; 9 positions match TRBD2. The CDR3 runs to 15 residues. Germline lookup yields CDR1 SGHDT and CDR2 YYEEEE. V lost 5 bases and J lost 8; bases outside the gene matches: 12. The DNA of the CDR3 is TGTGCCAGCAGTCCTGGACTAGCGTGGTCGAGTACGCAGTATTTT. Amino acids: CASSPGLAWSSTQYF. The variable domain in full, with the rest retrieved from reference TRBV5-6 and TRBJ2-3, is DAGVTQSPTHLIKTRGQQVTLRCSPKSGHDTVSWYQQALGQGPQFIFQYYEEEERQRGNFPDRFSGHQFPNYSSELNVNALLLGDSALYLCASSPGLAWSSTQYFGPGTRLTVL.

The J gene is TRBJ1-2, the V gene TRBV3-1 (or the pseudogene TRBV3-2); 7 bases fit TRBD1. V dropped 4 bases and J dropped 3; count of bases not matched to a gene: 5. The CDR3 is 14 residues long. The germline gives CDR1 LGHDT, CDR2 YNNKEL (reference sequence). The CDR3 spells CASSLHQGDYGYTF. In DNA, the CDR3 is TGTGCCAGCAGCCTTCACCAGGGGGACTATGGCTACACCTTC.

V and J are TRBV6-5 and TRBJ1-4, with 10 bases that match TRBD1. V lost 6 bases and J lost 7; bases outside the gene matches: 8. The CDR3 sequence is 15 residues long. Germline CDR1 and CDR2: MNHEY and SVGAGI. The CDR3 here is CASRGDRGQVEKLFF. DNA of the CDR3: TGTGCCAGCAGGGGAGACAGGGGGCAGGTTGAAAAACTGTTTTTT.

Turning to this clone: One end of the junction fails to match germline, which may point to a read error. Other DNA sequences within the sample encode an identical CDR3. The CDR3: CASSLWSGTRDTEAFF. DNA for the CDR3: TGTGCCAGCAGTCTATGGTCCGGGACTAGGGACACTGAAGCTTTCTTT. The chain joins TRBV28 to TRBJ1-1; possibly TRBD1 for D (5 bases). The CDR3 runs 16 residues. From germline, CDR1 is MDHEN and CDR2 SYDVKM.

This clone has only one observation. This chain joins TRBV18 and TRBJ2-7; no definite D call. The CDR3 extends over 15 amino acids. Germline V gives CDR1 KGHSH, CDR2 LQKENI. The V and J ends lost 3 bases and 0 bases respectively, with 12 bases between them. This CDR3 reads CASSPNSFSSYEQYF. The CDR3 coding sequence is TGTGCCAGCTCACCCAACAGCTTTTCCTCCTACGAGCAGTACTTC.

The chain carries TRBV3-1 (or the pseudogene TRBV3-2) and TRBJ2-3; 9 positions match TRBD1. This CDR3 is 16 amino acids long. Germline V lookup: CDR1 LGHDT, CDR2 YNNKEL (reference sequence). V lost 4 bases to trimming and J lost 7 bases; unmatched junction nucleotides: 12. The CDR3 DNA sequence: TGTGCCAGCAGCCTTAAACCGGGACAGGGATTGAATACGCAGTATTTT. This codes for CASSLKPGQGLNTQYF.

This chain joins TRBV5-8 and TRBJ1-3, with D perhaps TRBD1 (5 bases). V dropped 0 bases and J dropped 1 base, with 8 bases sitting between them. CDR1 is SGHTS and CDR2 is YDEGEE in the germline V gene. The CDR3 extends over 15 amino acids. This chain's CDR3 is CASSLVRTSGNTIYF. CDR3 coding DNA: TGTGCCAGCAGCTTGGTGAGGACATCTGGAAACACCATATATTTT. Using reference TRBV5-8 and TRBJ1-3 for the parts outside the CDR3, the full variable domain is EAGVTQSPTHLIKTRGQQATLRCSPISGHTSVYWYQQALGLGLQFLLWYDEGEERNRGNFPPRFSGRQFPNYSSELNVNALELEDSALYLCASSLVRTSGNTIYFGEGSWLTVV.